The TCR beta chain under discussion was sequenced for a study of shared clonotypes between healthy human individuals. This CDR3 is 14 amino acids long. The germline CDR1 and CDR2 sequences are SGHNT and YYREEE (reference sequence). The V segment lost 6 bases and the J segment 7 bases; nucleotides outside the gene matches: 9. This clone has more than one count but fewer than ten. Splitting of each subset's genomic DNA was done evenly across several immunoSEQ plates. Original processing methods: Junction-only sequences without quality scores came from ImmunoSEQ, so filtering differed. The method was immunoSEQ multiplex PCR; TCRdb's version includes in-frame clones alone and lacks a portion of them. D and trimming were read from the DNA, whereas the V and J calls and clone size are those reported in that table. The table has 980,000 or so clones, over 60% seen once.

Material for sequencing was memory CD4+ T cells sorted from blood. Stated subset: CD45RA-negative fraction. The rearrangement joins TRBV5-4 to TRBJ1-4; 7 bases are shared with TRBD1. This clonotype was sampled from a young man in good health. For the CDR3, the DNA is TGTGCCAGCACCCCCGACAGGGCGAGTGAAAAACTGTTTTTT. It codes for CASTPDRASEKLFF. Full variable domain (missing parts from reference TRBV5-4 and TRBJ1-4): ETGVTQSPTHLIKTRGQQVTLRCSSQSGHNTVSWYQQALGQGPQFIFQYYREEENGRGNFPPRFSGLQFPNYSSELNVNALELDDSALYLCASTPDRASEKLFFGSGTQLSVL.